This T cell receptor (beta chain) was sequenced for a study of T cell responses to AZD1222 COVID-19 vaccine. This CDR3 spans 16 amino acids. With V trimmed by 0 bases and J by 4 bases, 8 bases remained unmatched. Germline lookup yields CDR1 GTSNPN and CDR2 SVGIG (reference sequence). Study-level results: Compared with day 0, the breadth and depth of the Spike-specific TCR repertoire rose significantly after two doses of AZD1222. Dominant CD4 TCR responses targeted spike regions 160-218 and 743-854.

Concerning this clone: What it binds is not known.

The assay was immunoSEQ multiplex PCR, and TCRdb's table has in-frame clones only and misses some. Of around 100,000 clones detected, around nine tenths appear once; the ten largest clones hold 3% to 3.5%. The sequence derives from an adult in good health. Here the sequenced sample was peripheral blood, taken on day 0 of AZD1222 vaccination. This sequence joins TRBV30 and TRBJ1-2, with 10 bases aligning to TRBD1. In nucleotides, the CDR3 is TGTGCCTGGAGTGTCCGACAGGGGGCGCTTATCTATGGCTACACCTTC. Translation gives CAWSVRQGALIYGYTF.